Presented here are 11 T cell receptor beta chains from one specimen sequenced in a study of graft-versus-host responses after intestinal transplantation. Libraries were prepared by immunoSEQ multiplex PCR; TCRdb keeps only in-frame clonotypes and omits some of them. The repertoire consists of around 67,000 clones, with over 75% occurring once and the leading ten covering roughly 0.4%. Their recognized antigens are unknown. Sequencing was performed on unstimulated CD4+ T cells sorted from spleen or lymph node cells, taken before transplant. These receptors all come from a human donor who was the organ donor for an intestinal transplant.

CDR3 residues: CASSLAGQGSSPLHF. DNA for the CDR3: TGTGCCAGCAGCTTGGCGGGACAGGGAAGTTCACCCCTCCACTTT. The J gene is TRBJ1-6, the V gene TRBV11-2; 9 bases are a match to TRBD1. This CDR3 region has 15 residues. J was trimmed by 9 bases and V by 3 bases; bases with no gene match: 6. Germline V gene lookup returns CDR1 SGHAT and CDR2 FQNNGV.

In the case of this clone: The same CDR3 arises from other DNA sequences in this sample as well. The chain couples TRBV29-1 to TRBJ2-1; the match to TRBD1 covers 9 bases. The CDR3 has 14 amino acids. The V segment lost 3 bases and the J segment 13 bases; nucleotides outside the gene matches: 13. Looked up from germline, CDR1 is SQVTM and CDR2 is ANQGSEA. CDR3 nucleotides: TGCAGCGTTGATGTACCGGGACAGGGTTTTTTACAGTTCTTC. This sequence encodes CSVDVPGQGFLQFF.

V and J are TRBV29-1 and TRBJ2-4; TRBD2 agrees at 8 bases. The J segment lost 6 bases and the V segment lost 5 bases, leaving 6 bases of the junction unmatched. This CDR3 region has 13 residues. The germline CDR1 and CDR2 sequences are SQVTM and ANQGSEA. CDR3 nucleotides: TGCAGCGTTCGCCTTAGCGGGGTAAACATTCAGTACTTC. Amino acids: CSVRLSGVNIQYF. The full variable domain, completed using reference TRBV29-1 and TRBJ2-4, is SAVISQKPSRDICQRGTSLTIQCQVDSQVTMMFWYRQQPGQSLTLIATANQGSEATYESGFVIDKFPISRPNLTFSTLTVSNMSPEDSSIYLCSVRLSGVNIQYFGAGTRLSVL.

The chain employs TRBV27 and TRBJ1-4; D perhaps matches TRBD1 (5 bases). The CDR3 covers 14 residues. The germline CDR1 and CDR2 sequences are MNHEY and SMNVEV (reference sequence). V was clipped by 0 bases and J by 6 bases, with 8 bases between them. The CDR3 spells CASSLSTRDEKLFF. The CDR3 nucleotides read TGTGCCAGCAGTTTATCTACCAGGGATGAAAAACTGTTTTTT.

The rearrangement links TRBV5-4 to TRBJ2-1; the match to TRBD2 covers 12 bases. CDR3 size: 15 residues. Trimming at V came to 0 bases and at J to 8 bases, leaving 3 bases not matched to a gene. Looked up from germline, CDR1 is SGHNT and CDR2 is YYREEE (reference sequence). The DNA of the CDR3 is TGTGCCAGCAGCTTGGCCCTAGCGGGGGGGTATGAGCAGTTCTTC. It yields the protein CASSLALAGGYEQFF. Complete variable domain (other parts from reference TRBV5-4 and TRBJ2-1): ETGVTQSPTHLIKTRGQQVTLRCSSQSGHNTVSWYQQALGQGPQFIFQYYREEENGRGNFPPRFSGLQFPNYSSELNVNALELDDSALYLCASSLALAGGYEQFFGPGTRLTVL.

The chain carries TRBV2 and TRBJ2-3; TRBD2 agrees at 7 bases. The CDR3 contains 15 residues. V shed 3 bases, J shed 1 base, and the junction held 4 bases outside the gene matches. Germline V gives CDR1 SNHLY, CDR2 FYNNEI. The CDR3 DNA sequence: TGTGCCAGCAGTGAGGGACTACCTGGCACAGATACGCAGTATTTT. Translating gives CASSEGLPGTDTQYF.

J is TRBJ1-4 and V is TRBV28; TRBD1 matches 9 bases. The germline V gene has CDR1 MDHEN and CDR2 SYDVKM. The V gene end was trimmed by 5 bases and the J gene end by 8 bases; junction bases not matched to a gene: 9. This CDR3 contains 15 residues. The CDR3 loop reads CASSLSGTGIEKLFF. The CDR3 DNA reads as TGTGCCAGCAGTCTATCCGGGACAGGGATCGAAAAACTGTTTTTT.

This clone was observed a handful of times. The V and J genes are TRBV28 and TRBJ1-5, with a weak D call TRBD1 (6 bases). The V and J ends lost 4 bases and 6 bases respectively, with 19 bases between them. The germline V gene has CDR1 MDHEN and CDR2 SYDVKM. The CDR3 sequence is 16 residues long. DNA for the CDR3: TGTGCCAGCAGTTCGTTCGTGGGGTCAGGGGCTCAGCCCCAGCATTTT. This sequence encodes CASSSFVGSGAQPQHF.

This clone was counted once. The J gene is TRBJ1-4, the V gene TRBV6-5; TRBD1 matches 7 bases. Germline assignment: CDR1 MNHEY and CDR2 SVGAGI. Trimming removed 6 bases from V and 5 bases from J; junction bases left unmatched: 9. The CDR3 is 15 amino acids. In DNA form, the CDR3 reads TGTGCCAGCAGACCTACCGGGACAGACAATGAAAAACTGTTTTTT. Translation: CASRPTGTDNEKLFF.

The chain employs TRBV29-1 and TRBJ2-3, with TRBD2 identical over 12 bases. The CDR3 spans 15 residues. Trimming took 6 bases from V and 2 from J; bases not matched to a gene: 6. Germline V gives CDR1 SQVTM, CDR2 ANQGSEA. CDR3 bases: TGCAGCGTCCACGGACTAGCGGGATTCACAGATACGCAGTATTTT. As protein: CSVHGLAGFTDTQYF.

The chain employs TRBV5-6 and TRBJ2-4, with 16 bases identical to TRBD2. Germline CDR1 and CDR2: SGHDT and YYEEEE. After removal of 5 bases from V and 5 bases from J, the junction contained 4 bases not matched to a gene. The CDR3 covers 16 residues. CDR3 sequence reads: CASRGLAGGPENIQYF. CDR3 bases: TGTGCCAGCAGGGGACTAGCGGGGGGGCCTGAAAACATTCAGTACTTC.